Presented here are 18 T cell receptor beta chains from one specimen sequenced in a study of CXCR3-negative and CXCR3-positive naive CD8 T cells. The authors prepared UMI-labeled TRB cDNA libraries by 5' RACE. TCRdb re-called the 5' RACE reads, yielding one record per CDR3 amino acid sequence without DNA. This listing includes tens of thousands of distinct CDR3 sequences. Sequenced material: naive CXCR3- CD8+ T cells from blood. Subset in this sample: CD45RO-CCR7+CD27+CD95- naive CD8+ T cells lacking CXCR3 (TNR3-). The receptors derive from a human donor in good health. Some clones in this sample may be carry-over from other donors' samples.

The genes are TRBV29-1 and TRBJ2-1. Germline CDR1 reads SQVTM; CDR2 reads ANQGSEA. The length of the CDR3 is 16 residues. The CDR3 sequence is CSVEAPDRSSYNEQFF.

The rearrangement joins TRBV4-2 to TRBJ2-5; TCRdb selects TRBD2, and the lack of DNA leaves this call unchecked. The germline CDR1 and CDR2 sequences are LGHNA and YNFKEQ. This CDR3 region has 15 residues. CDR3: CASSQEAGGRETQYF.

This chain connects TRBV19 to TRBJ1-5; as DNA is missing, the TRBD1 call by TCRdb cannot be tested. The germline V gene has CDR1 LNHDA and CDR2 SQIVND (reference sequence). The CDR3 is 16 residues long. The CDR3 sequence is CASSHLEGISNQPQHF.

The genes are TRBV6-5 and TRBJ2-1. The CDR3 loop spans 14 amino acids. The germline CDR1 and CDR2 sequences are MNHEY and SVGAGI. The CDR3 region is CASSYVGGPNEQFF.

CDR3 residues: CSVEDTRPRSNGGPGFYEQFF. The V and J genes are TRBV29-1 and TRBJ2-1; absent DNA, TCRdb's TRBD2 call cannot be checked. Germline loops: CDR1 SQVTM, CDR2 ANQGSEA. The CDR3 totals 21 residues.

The chain couples TRBV12-3 or TRBV12-4 to TRBJ2-5; TCRdb's D gene call, TRBD2, goes unchecked for lack of DNA. This CDR3 comprises 15 residues. The CDR3 reads CASSLPGLGLETQYF.

V is TRBV10-3 and J is TRBJ2-7; checking the TCRdb D call of TRBD1 is not possible without DNA. Germline values: CDR1 ENHRY, CDR2 SYGVKD. This CDR3 comprises 15 residues. CDR3 sequence: CAIRESGTEDYEQYF.

The chain links TRBV13 to TRBJ2-3. Germline loops: CDR1 PRHDT, CDR2 FYEKMQ (reference sequence). The CDR3 extends over 13 amino acids. CDR3 region: CASSSGVTDTQYF. Combining the CDR3 with reference TRBV13 and TRBJ2-3 gives the whole variable domain AAGVIQSPRHLIKEKRETATLKCYPIPRHDTVYWYQQGPGQDPQFLISFYEKMQSDKGSIPDRFSAQQFSDYHSELNMSSLELGDSALYFCASSSGVTDTQYFGPGTRLTVL.

This chain connects TRBV28 to TRBJ1-5. Germline loops: CDR1 MDHEN, CDR2 SYDVKM. The CDR3 loop spans 16 amino acids. CDR3 amino acids: CASTPKPGGLYQPQHF. Looking up the rest from reference TRBV28 and TRBJ1-5 gives the full variable domain: DVKVTQSSRYLVKRTGEKVFLECVQDMDHENMFWYRQDPGLGLRLIYFSYDVKMKEKGDIPEGYSVSREKKERFSLILESASTNQTSMYLCASTPKPGGLYQPQHFGDGTRLSIL.

The chain recombines TRBV6-2 or TRBV6-3 with TRBJ1-4; absent DNA, TCRdb's TRBD1 call cannot be checked. The CDR3 is made up of 14 amino acids. The germline gives CDR1 MNHEY, CDR2 SVGEGT. CDR3 region: CASSPGTENEKLFF.

The chain links TRBV5-1 to TRBJ1-1. CDR1 is SGHRS, CDR2 YFSETQ, per germline. CDR3 length: 15 residues. The CDR3 loop is CASSLSFQPNTEAFF.

The chain recombines TRBV29-1 with TRBJ2-5; TCRdb's D gene call, TRBD2, goes unchecked for lack of DNA. The CDR3 has 13 amino acids. CDR1 and CDR2 (germline): SQVTM, ANQGSEA. Here the CDR3 reads CSALLAGEETQYF.

The chain uses TRBV29-1 and TRBJ2-1; TCRdb outputs TRBD1, but without DNA this stays unchecked. The CDR3 has 12 amino acids. The germline V gene has CDR1 SQVTM and CDR2 ANQGSEA. CDR3 sequence: CSVEGESVEQFF.

The CDR3 is CSARGGSLSYEQYF. The chain combines TRBV29-1 with TRBJ2-7; TCRdb returns TRBD1, unconfirmable since there is no DNA. The CDR3 is 14 residues long. Germline assignment: CDR1 SQVTM and CDR2 ANQGSEA.

The V and J genes are TRBV29-1 and TRBJ2-5. CDR3 length: 11 residues. CDR1 and CDR2 (germline): SQVTM, ANQGSEA. The CDR3 loop is CSAVLGETQYF.

The rearrangement uses TRBV6-5 and TRBJ2-1; TCRdb returns TRBD2, unconfirmable since there is no DNA. The germline CDR1 and CDR2 sequences are MNHEY and SVGAGI. CDR3 length: 16 residues. Here the CDR3 reads CASSYSTSGGYNEQFF.

The CDR3: CASSPWDSRGETQYF. The chain couples TRBV12-3 or TRBV12-4 to TRBJ2-5; the D gene TCRdb calls, TRBD1, cannot be checked with no DNA. The CDR3 sequence is 15 residues long.

The chain has TRBV7-9 and TRBJ1-1; with no DNA, the TCRdb D assignment of TRBD1 cannot be verified. The CDR3 runs 14 residues. CDR1 and CDR2 from the germline V gene are SEHNR and FQNEAQ (reference sequence). CDR3 protein: CASSLSNRATEAFF.